The next 26 T cell receptor beta chains were all read from a single sample in a study of blood T cell repertoires in COVID-19. Generated by immunoSEQ multiplex PCR, the TCRdb table keeps only in-frame clones and is missing some. The data show more than 90,000 clones, approximately 85% seen once. The specimen was peripheral blood. Receptor source: a human donor in a cohort sampled during active COVID-19.

The chain carries TRBV2 and TRBJ2-1; 11 bases line up with TRBD2. There are 14 residues in the CDR3. Germline CDR1 is SNHLY and CDR2 is FYNNEI. After removal of 7 bases from V and 12 bases from J, the junction contained 11 bases not matched to a gene. The CDR3 region has the DNA TGTGCCAGCAAGGGGGAGACTAGCGGGGTAAGGCAGTTCTTC. Residues: CASKGETSGVRQFF.

V usage is TRBV7-8 and J usage is TRBJ2-2; weak D call: TRBD2 (6 bases). Germline V gives CDR1 SGHVS, CDR2 FQNEAQ. The CDR3 has 15 residues. With 4 bases removed from V and 0 bases from J, the gap between germline ends came to 9 bases. CDR3 in DNA: TGTGCCAGCAGCTCTCTAGCGTCGAACACCGGGGAGCTGTTTTTT. This codes for CASSSLASNTGELFF. Using reference TRBV7-8 and TRBJ2-2 for the parts outside the CDR3, the full variable domain is GAGVSQSPRYKVAKRGQDVALRCDPISGHVSLFWYQQALGQGPEFLTYFQNEAQLDKSGLPSDRFFAERPEGSVSTLKIQRTQQEDSAVYLCASSSLASNTGELFFGEGSRLTVL.

The chain combines TRBV4-3 with TRBJ2-7; D ambiguous. V lost 0 bases, J lost 2 bases, and 11 bases lay in between. This CDR3 has 15 amino acids. Looked up from germline, CDR1 is LGHNA and CDR2 is YSLEER. The chain's CDR3 is CASSQERNPTYEQYF. As DNA, the CDR3 is TGCGCCAGCAGCCAAGAGCGTAACCCTACCTACGAGCAGTACTTC.

The gene calls are TRBV3-1 (or the pseudogene TRBV3-2) and TRBJ1-6, with 10 bases lining up with TRBD1. The length of the CDR3 is 14 residues. Germline values: CDR1 LGHDT, CDR2 YNNKEL (reference sequence). V gave up 8 bases and J gave up 8 bases; unmatched junction bases: 6. Here the CDR3 reads CASSRGTGDSPLHF. The CDR3 region has the DNA TGTGCCAGCTCTAGGGGGACAGGGGATTCACCCCTCCACTTT.

This clone was picked up a small number of times. The chain recombines TRBV30 with TRBJ1-2; D unclear. CDR1 and CDR2 from the germline V gene are GTSNPN and SVGIG (reference sequence). Trimming removed 0 bases from V and 8 bases from J, with 4 bases in between. This CDR3 is built from 10 residues. This CDR3 is CAWSVQGYTF. CDR3 sequence (DNA): TGTGCCTGGAGTGTACAGGGCTACACCTTC.

This clone was found once. The chain carries TRBV7-2 and TRBJ2-2; weak D call: TRBD1 (6 bases). The CDR3 contains 13 residues. Trimming left V 3 bases short and J 7 bases short, with 9 bases between. CDR1 and CDR2 from the germline V gene are SGHTA and FQGNSA. This CDR3 is CASSFEGGGELFF. The DNA of the CDR3 is TGTGCCAGCAGCTTCGAAGGGGGCGGGGAGCTGTTTTTT.

This clone occurred once. The chain is built from TRBV28 and TRBJ1-6, with D uncertain. The CDR3 runs 12 residues. Between the trimmed V and J ends, which lost 5 bases and 6 bases, there was a span of 5 bases. Germline lookup yields CDR1 MDHEN and CDR2 SYDVKM. For the CDR3, the DNA is TGTGCCAGCAGTCCTCTTAATTCACCCCTCCACTTT. Its protein product is CASSPLNSPLHF.

V gene TRBV6-2 or TRBV6-3 combines with J gene TRBJ2-7; TRBD2 matches 14 bases. V gave up 6 bases and J gave up 4 bases; unmatched junction bases: 8. Germline loops: CDR1 MNHEY, CDR2 SVGEGT. CDR3 length equals 16 residues. Here the CDR3 reads CASSTGTSGSRYEQYF. The DNA for the CDR3 is TGTGCCAGCAGCACCGGGACTAGCGGGAGTAGGTACGAGCAGTACTTC.

V gene TRBV7-9 combines with J gene TRBJ2-6, with a weak D call TRBD2 (5 bases). Germline lookup yields CDR1 SEHNR and CDR2 FQNEAQ (reference sequence). This CDR3 is 17 amino acids long. Trimming took 2 bases from V and 0 from J, leaving 11 bases between them. The CDR3 DNA follows: TGTGCCAGCAGCTTAATCCAGGCGGGCTCTGGGGCCAACGTCCTGACTTTC. Protein: CASSLIQAGSGANVLTF.

J is TRBJ2-1 and V is TRBV30, with D possibly matching TRBD1 (6 bases). V lost 3 bases to trimming and J lost 3 bases, with 9 bases between them. There are 13 residues in the CDR3. Germline values: CDR1 GTSNPN, CDR2 SVGIG (reference sequence). DNA of the CDR3: TGTGCCTGGAGGGGGGACAACTACAATGAGCAGTTCTTC. Its translation: CAWRGDNYNEQFF.

This clone appeared a single time. Here the CDR3 reads CASSIADREIPDTQYF. The CDR3, as DNA: TGTGCCAGTAGTATAGCGGACAGGGAGATTCCAGATACGCAGTATTTT. J is TRBJ2-3 and V is TRBV19, with TRBD1 matching over 8 bases. CDR3 size: 16 residues. Looked up from germline, CDR1 is LNHDA and CDR2 is SQIVND (reference sequence). V shed 1 base and J 4 bases; nucleotides not matched to a gene: 7.

The rearrangement links TRBV7-9 to TRBJ2-7; TRBD2 aligns across 13 bases. Germline CDR1 and CDR2: SEHNR and FQNEAQ (reference sequence). Losses at the gene ends were 5 bases for V and 2 bases for J; bases not matched to a gene: 6. The CDR3 has 16 residues. CDR3 coding DNA: TGTGCCAGCAGCCCCCGGACTAGCGGGGGCCCCTACGAGCAGTACTTC. Protein sequence: CASSPRTSGGPYEQYF.

The V gene is TRBV9, the J gene TRBJ1-2; TRBD1 matches 8 bases. The CDR3 extends over 12 amino acids. Germline trimming cut 3 bases from V and 8 bases from J; bases unmatched to any gene: 3. CDR1 and CDR2 from the germline V gene are SGDLS and YYNGEE. The CDR3 DNA follows: TGTGCCAGCAGCGGTGGACAGGGCGGCTACACCTTC. This encodes CASSGGQGGYTF.

The chain couples TRBV7-3 to TRBJ2-1; 10 nucleotides align to TRBD2. There are 18 residues in the CDR3. V lost 4 bases and J lost 6; bases outside the gene matches: 15. Per germline, CDR1 SGHTA and CDR2 FQGTGA. CDR3 amino acids: CASSSRSRLAGPPNEQFF. The CDR3 nucleotides are TGTGCCAGCAGCTCACGTAGTCGACTAGCGGGCCCCCCCAATGAGCAGTTCTTC.

This chain uses TRBV6-5 with TRBJ1-1, with D unresolved. This CDR3 contains 14 residues. V was pared by 2 bases and J by 1 base, with 8 bases between. CDR1 and CDR2 (germline): MNHEY, SVGAGI. In nucleotides, the CDR3 is TGTGCCAGCAGTTACGGTGCAGGGAACACTGAAGCTTTCTTT. Its translation is CASSYGAGNTEAFF.

J is TRBJ2-3 and V is TRBV7-2, with D maybe TRBD1 (5 bases). Germline CDR1 SGHTA, CDR2 FQGNSA. The germline V and J ends were trimmed by 4 bases and 5 bases, with 13 bases remaining between them. CDR3 length equals 14 residues. CDR3 nucleotides: TGTGCCAGCAGCTCCCCCCGCCAGGGAGATACGCAGTATTTT. This translates into CASSSPRQGDTQYF.

V usage is TRBV20-1 and J usage is TRBJ2-2; D remains unclear. This CDR3 spans 13 amino acids. CDR1 is DFQATT, CDR2 SNEGSKA, per germline (reference sequence). Trimming left V 3 bases short and J 7 bases short, with 12 bases between. The CDR3 loop is CSASSSPGGELFF. The CDR3 DNA reads TGCAGTGCTAGTAGTTCCCCGGGCGGGGAGCTGTTTTTT.

Only one count was recorded for this clone. The V and J genes are TRBV6-2 or TRBV6-3 and TRBJ1-1; possible D gene TRBD1, 6 bases. From germline, CDR1 is MNHEY and CDR2 SVGEGT. This CDR3 is 16 amino acids long. V dropped 2 bases and J dropped 6 bases, with 19 bases sitting between them. CDR3 nucleotide sequence: TGTGCCAGCAGTTACGAAATGGCAGGGGTTCCGTCTGAAGCTTTCTTT. The encoded protein is CASSYEMAGVPSEAFF.

V usage is TRBV3-1 (or the pseudogene TRBV3-2) and J usage is TRBJ2-7, with 8 bases matching TRBD2. The CDR3 consists of 14 residues. V shed 9 bases, J shed 0 bases, and the junction held 7 bases outside the gene matches. CDR1 LGHDT and CDR2 YNNKEL come from the germline V gene (reference sequence). The CDR3 nucleotides read TGTGCCAGTACCCGGGGGGGGCCCTCCTACGAGCAGTACTTC. Protein: CASTRGGPSYEQYF.

This clone turned up a few times. The chain combines TRBV6-2 or TRBV6-3 with TRBJ2-5; 7 bases align to TRBD1. The CDR3 sequence is 15 residues long. J lost 9 bases, V lost 1 base, and 11 bases had no gene match. Germline CDR1 is MNHEY and CDR2 is SVGEGT. The CDR3 loop reads CASSYFRGQASAQYF. The CDR3 DNA follows: TGTGCCAGCAGTTACTTTAGAGGACAGGCCTCGGCCCAGTACTTC.

V and J are TRBV5-4 and TRBJ1-4, with D possibly being TRBD1 (5 bases). The CDR3 contains 14 residues. V lost 4 bases and J lost 3, with 10 bases in between. Germline CDR1 SGHNT, CDR2 YYREEE (reference sequence). CDR3 protein: CASSAGTSNEKLFF. CDR3 DNA: TGTGCCAGCAGCGCCGGGACTTCTAATGAAAAACTGTTTTTT.

The rearrangement links TRBV27 to TRBJ1-5; perhaps TRBD1 as D (5 bases). Trimming removed 8 bases from V and 3 bases from J, with 14 bases in between. The CDR3 runs 14 residues. Germline CDR1 and CDR2: MNHEY and SMNVEV (reference sequence). This CDR3 is CASSDNMPNQPQHF. DNA of the CDR3: TGTGCCAGCTCGGACAACATGCCCAATCAGCCCCAGCATTTT.

This rearrangement joins TRBV2 to TRBJ1-3; D is ambiguous. The V end was cut by 4 bases, the J end by 0 bases, with 13 bases between. This CDR3 has 16 residues. Germline V gives CDR1 SNHLY, CDR2 FYNNEI. CDR3 protein: CASSVNSLYSGNTIYF. CDR3 nucleotides: TGTGCCAGCAGTGTCAACAGCTTGTACTCTGGAAACACCATATATTTT.

This sequence joins TRBV7-8 and TRBJ2-2; possible D gene TRBD2, 6 bases. CDR3 length: 13 amino acids. The V end was cut by 4 bases, the J end by 5 bases, with 8 bases between. The V gene's germline CDR1 is SGHVS and CDR2 FQNEAQ. CDR3 sequence reads: CASSSGGTGELFF. Written as DNA, the CDR3 is TGTGCCAGCAGCTCCGGGGGAACCGGGGAGCTGTTTTTT. Based on the CDR3 plus reference TRBV7-8 and TRBJ2-2, the full variable domain is GAGVSQSPRYKVAKRGQDVALRCDPISGHVSLFWYQQALGQGPEFLTYFQNEAQLDKSGLPSDRFFAERPEGSVSTLKIQRTQQEDSAVYLCASSSGGTGELFFGEGSRLTVL.

This clone was picked up one time. The V and J genes are TRBV9 and TRBJ2-7; D is possibly TRBD1 (7 bases). CDR3 size: 16 residues. The germline gives CDR1 SGDLS, CDR2 YYNGEE. V was trimmed by 0 bases and J by 3 bases, leaving 16 bases between them. CDR3 sequence: CASSVGDREDFYEQYF. The CDR3, as DNA: TGTGCCAGCAGCGTAGGAGACAGGGAGGATTTCTACGAGCAGTACTTC.

The rearrangement uses TRBV5-1 and TRBJ2-2, with D perhaps TRBD2 (5 bases). The CDR3 loop spans 16 amino acids. V shed 0 bases and J shed 5 bases, with 14 bases lying between them. Germline V gene data show CDR1 as SGHRS and CDR2 as YFSETQ. CDR3 in amino acids: CASSLAGSRYTGELFF. CDR3 DNA: TGCGCCAGCAGCTTGGCGGGGAGCCGATATACCGGGGAGCTGTTTTTT.